The clone carrying this T cell receptor beta chain was seen a few times. V was pared by 5 bases and J by 1 base, with 7 bases of the junction left unmatched. There are 16 residues in the CDR3. Germline V gene data show CDR1 as MNHNS and CDR2 as SASEGT. Under 12 ml fresh peripheral blood yielded the PBMCs. From RNA transcripts, TCR beta CDR3 regions were amplified. TCR CDR3 underwent first-round RT-PCR with the HTBI primer set. MiXCR, run by TCRdb on the multiplex PCR reads, gives a single entry per CDR3 protein. The sample includes roughly 180,000 distinct CDR3 sequences, 8% to 9.5% of them seen just once. The data stem from a study of T cells in Graves' hyperthyroidism and ophthalmopathy.

The chain has TRBV6-1 and TRBJ2-1, with 8 bases aligning to TRBD2. Sequencing was carried out using blood. The sequence came from a woman aged 18-35 years with Graves' hyperthyroidism that later progressed to Graves' ophthalmopathy. The CDR3 region is CASSPRSGGSYNEQFF. DNA for the CDR3: TGTGCCAGCAGTCCCCGAAGCGGGGGTTCCTACAATGAGCAGTTCTTC.